The TCR beta chain under discussion was sequenced for a study of T cells after yellow fever vaccination. Study results and caveats: Clonotypes found in both CD4 and CD8 compartments made up a small share. Among primary-vaccination clones, most reappeared after the booster, at 96% for CD4 and approximately 90% for CD8.

The V segment lost 0 bases and the J segment 14 bases; nucleotides outside the gene matches: 9. CDR3 size: 14 residues. CDR1 and CDR2 from the germline V gene are SGHAT and FQNNGV. Regarding this clonotype: Its antigen is unidentified.

TCRdb itself ran the 5' RACE reads through MiXCR, one entry per CDR3 protein. The table lists some 300,000 distinct CDR3 sequences, 8.5% to 10% of them singletons. Sequencing was performed on CD4+ T cells sorted from PBMCs, taken 5 days after the yellow fever booster vaccination. The chain employs TRBV11-2 and TRBJ2-1; TRBD2 aligns across 8 bases. The sequence was obtained from a man between 18 and 29 years old who received the YFV17D yellow fever vaccine. The chain's CDR3 is CASSLDATSAVEFF. CDR3 bases: TGTGCCAGCAGCTTAGATGCGACTAGCGCCGTGGAGTTCTTC.